This T cell receptor (beta chain) was recorded in a study of PD-1 blockade in classical Hodgkin lymphoma. Time point noted: cycle 4 day 1 (C4D1), after five to seven weeks of nivolumab. Relapse was seen in all patients after autologous stem cell transplantation, and brentuximab vedotin exposure was variable. The CDR3 consists of 17 residues. Losses at the gene ends were 4 bases for V and 4 bases for J; bases not matched to a gene: 15. The germline CDR1 and CDR2 sequences are LGHNA and YNFKEQ. Assay used: immunoSEQ multiplex PCR; TCRdb lists only in-frame clones, some missing. The sample has approximately 9,000 clones, around nine tenths seen once.

The chain employs TRBV4-2 and TRBJ1-2; TRBD1 matches at 7 bases. The sequence derives from a human donor with classical Hodgkin lymphoma. The sample here was peripheral blood mononuclear cells (PBMCs), taken before the fourth cycle of nivolumab. The CDR3: CASSPGQEGGYGYGYTF. In nucleotides, the CDR3 is TGTGCCAGCAGCCCAGGACAGGAAGGCGGATACGGCTATGGCTACACCTTC.